These 29 T cell receptor beta chains were all obtained from the same sample, sequenced in a study of T cell responses to AZD1222 COVID-19 vaccine. The table came from immunoSEQ multiplex PCR; TCRdb's copy has only in-frame clones and leaves some out. The data hold under 200,000 clones, with around 92% observed a single time. This specimen consisted of peripheral blood, obtained on day 0 of AZD1222 vaccination. Receptors were obtained from an adult in good health.

The gene calls are TRBV27 and TRBJ2-7, with TRBD1 as a possible D gene (6 bases). Looked up from germline, CDR1 is MNHEY and CDR2 is SMNVEV (reference sequence). CDR3 length: 15 amino acids. Trimming left V 6 bases short and J 4 bases short, with 19 bases between. CDR3 region: CASSKRQPRGYEQYF. The CDR3 nucleotides read TGTGCCAGCAGCAAACGACAGCCCAGGGGTTACGAGCAGTACTTC.

The chain couples TRBV27 to TRBJ2-7, with D hard to call. The CDR3 covers 13 residues. CDR1 is MNHEY and CDR2 is SMNVEV in the germline V gene (reference sequence). Trimming removed 2 bases at V and 3 bases at J, with 8 bases between. The CDR3 protein is CASSLRGIYEQYF. The DNA of the CDR3 is TGTGCCAGCAGTTTACGTGGGATCTACGAGCAGTACTTC.

V usage is TRBV29-1 and J usage is TRBJ2-2; either TRBD1 or TRBD2 may supply D (5 bases each). V was shortened by 5 bases and J by 6 bases, with 16 bases between the two germline ends. Germline CDR1 reads SQVTM; CDR2 reads ANQGSEA. The CDR3 runs 14 residues. CDR3 amino acids: CSVSGAIEAGELFF. DNA for the CDR3: TGCAGCGTTTCCGGGGCGATTGAAGCCGGGGAGCTGTTTTTT.

The chain joins TRBV27 to TRBJ1-1, with TRBD1 as a possible D gene (6 bases). Trimming shortened V by 0 bases and J by 10 bases, and 15 bases separated the two germline ends. CDR1 and CDR2 (germline): MNHEY, SMNVEV (reference sequence). The CDR3 is made up of 14 amino acids. CDR3 sequence reads: CASSLSRRGVLAFF. CDR3 nucleotide sequence: TGTGCCAGCAGTTTATCACGCAGGGGTGTATTAGCTTTCTTT.

The chain uses TRBV3-1 (or the pseudogene TRBV3-2) and TRBJ1-2; tentatively, D is TRBD1 (5 bases). Germline loops: CDR1 LGHDT, CDR2 YNNKEL (reference sequence). The CDR3 is made up of 15 amino acids. V lost 0 bases and J lost 7, with 15 bases in between. The CDR3 DNA reads as TGTGCCAGCAGCCAAGATCAGGGCCGTGCCTCTGGCTACACCTTC. It specifies CASSQDQGRASGYTF.

The CDR3, as DNA: TGTGCCAGCAGTCGGGGAGTGGGCACTGAAGCTTTCTTT. It is translated as CASSRGVGTEAFF. V is TRBV12-3 or TRBV12-4 and J is TRBJ1-1; D uncertain. There are 13 residues in the CDR3. The V gene lost 5 bases and the J gene lost 4 bases, with 11 bases spanning the gap.

The table lists this clone with a few counts. This chain connects TRBV11-2 to TRBJ1-2, with TRBD1 matching 7 bases. With V trimmed by 1 base and J by 4 bases, 0 bases remained unmatched. The CDR3 extends over 13 amino acids. Germline loops: CDR1 SGHAT, CDR2 FQNNGV. The CDR3: CASSLGTGYGYTF. The CDR3, as DNA: TGTGCCAGCAGCTTAGGGACAGGCTATGGCTACACCTTC.

CDR3 nucleotides: TGCGCCAGCAGCTTGACCCCCTCGTTACAGGGGTTGGCGGGCAAGAAGCAGTTCTTC. This translates into CASSLTPSLQGLAGKKQFF. The chain couples TRBV5-1 to TRBJ2-1; 7 bases match TRBD1. The CDR3 loop spans 19 amino acids. V trimming: 1 base; J trimming: 11 bases; junction bases outside the gene matches: 24. Germline CDR1 reads SGHRS; CDR2 reads YFSETQ.

V usage is TRBV28 and J usage is TRBJ1-2; TRBD1 agrees at 9 bases. From germline, CDR1 is MDHEN and CDR2 SYDVKM. The CDR3 runs to 11 residues. Losses at the gene ends were 10 bases for V and 8 bases for J; bases not matched to a gene: 5. The CDR3 DNA sequence: TGTGCCACCTACAGGGGGCTGGGCTACACCTTC. It specifies CATYRGLGYTF.

This clone has a handful of counts. This sequence joins TRBV27 and TRBJ2-3; maybe TRBD1 (5 bases). V was clipped by 6 bases and J by 2 bases, with 9 bases between them. Germline V gene sequence: CDR1 MNHEY, CDR2 SMNVEV (reference sequence). The CDR3 is made up of 13 amino acids. CDR3 DNA: TGTGCCAGCAGGGACAACTACACAGATACGCAGTATTTT. This gives the protein CASRDNYTDTQYF.

V is TRBV27 and J is TRBJ2-3, with 10 bases matching TRBD1. This CDR3 contains 15 residues. Germline V CDR1 and CDR2: MNHEY, SMNVEV (reference sequence). V lost 2 bases to trimming and J lost 4 bases; unmatched junction nucleotides: 3. The CDR3 loop is CASSLGGTGADTQYF. The CDR3, as DNA: TGTGCCAGCAGTTTAGGAGGGACAGGGGCAGATACGCAGTATTTT.

The rearrangement links TRBV27 to TRBJ1-4, with D tentatively TRBD1 (6 bases). CDR3 size: 14 residues. V was clipped by 5 bases and J by 7 bases, with 14 bases between them. Germline lookup yields CDR1 MNHEY and CDR2 SMNVEV (reference sequence). CDR3 protein: CASSPSDSREKLFF. The CDR3 DNA reads TGTGCCAGCAGTCCCTCGGACAGCCGTGAAAAACTGTTTTTT.

This clone showed up just once. The chain employs TRBV5-5 and TRBJ1-2; D is perhaps TRBD1 (5 bases). Deletions cut 4 bases from V and 0 bases from J, with 13 bases between. From germline, CDR1 is SGHKS and CDR2 YYEKEE (reference sequence). The CDR3 extends over 15 amino acids. Written as DNA, the CDR3 is TGTGCCAGCAGCACGGTGGACACATCTAACTATGGCTACACCTTC. It codes for CASSTVDTSNYGYTF.

V is TRBV3-1 (or the pseudogene TRBV3-2) and J is TRBJ1-2; D gene unclear. The CDR3 extends over 13 amino acids. Germline V CDR1 and CDR2: LGHDT, YNNKEL (reference sequence). V lost 2 bases to trimming and J lost 6 bases, with 10 bases between them. In DNA form, the CDR3 reads TGTGCCAGCAGCCAAAGAGGGATGGATGGCTACACCTTC. Protein sequence: CASSQRGMDGYTF.

The chain joins TRBV7-6 to TRBJ2-2, with 8 bases that match TRBD2. The CDR3 length is 19 residues. V was pared by 5 bases and J by 5 bases, with 19 bases of the junction left unmatched. CDR1 is SGHVS and CDR2 is FNYEAQ in the germline V gene. CDR3 in amino acids: CASSRPRPFQRGRTGELFF. The CDR3 nucleotides read TGTGCCAGCAGCCGCCCCCGACCTTTCCAGCGGGGGCGAACCGGGGAGCTGTTTTTT. Full variable domain (missing parts from reference TRBV7-6 and TRBJ2-2): GAGVSQSPRYKVTKRGQDVALRCDPISGHVSLYWYRQALGQGPEFLTYFNYEAQQDKSGLPNDRFSAERPEGSISTLTIQRTEQRDSAMYRCASSRPRPFQRGRTGELFFGEGSRLTVL.

This clone is medium-sized (0.01 to 0.1%) by share. This chain joins TRBV6-5 and TRBJ1-5; D is unresolved. V shed 8 bases and J shed 0 bases, with 8 bases lying between them. This CDR3 spans 13 amino acids. CDR1 MNHEY and CDR2 SVGAGI come from the germline V gene. CDR3 amino acids: CASGPNSNQPQHF. CDR3 nucleotides: TGTGCCAGCGGACCGAATAGCAATCAGCCCCAGCATTTT.

This sequence joins TRBV7-6 and TRBJ2-3; TRBD2 might be the D (7 bases). This CDR3 region has 19 residues. The ends were cut back, 2 bases at V and 2 bases at J, with 23 bases in the middle. Germline CDR1 reads SGHVS; CDR2 reads FNYEAQ. The CDR3 DNA is TGTGCCAGCAGCTTAATGCGAGCCGGGGGGCCCTCCCACACAGATACGCAGTATTTT. As protein: CASSLMRAGGPSHTDTQYF.

This sequence joins TRBV6-1 and TRBJ2-2; 13 bases fit TRBD2. The CDR3 totals 16 residues. The germline CDR1 and CDR2 sequences are MNHNS and SASEGT. The V segment lost 4 bases and the J segment 1 base; nucleotides outside the gene matches: 0. CDR3 in amino acids: CASSGLAGGNTGELFF. The CDR3, as DNA: TGTGCCAGCAGTGGACTAGCGGGGGGGAACACCGGGGAGCTGTTTTTT.

This clone has only one observation. The V call is TRBV5-6, the J call TRBJ2-3; 8 nucleotides agree with TRBD1. V shed 3 bases and J 2 bases; nucleotides not matched to a gene: 11. Germline loops: CDR1 SGHDT, CDR2 YYEEEE. This CDR3 spans 17 amino acids. The CDR3 DNA follows: TGTGCCAGCAGCTGGGGAATTGGGACAGGCCCCACAGATACGCAGTATTTT. It codes for CASSWGIGTGPTDTQYF.

The chain recombines TRBV19 with TRBJ1-1; D may be TRBD1 (5 bases). The CDR3 totals 15 residues. Trimming cost V 4 bases and J 0 bases, with 12 bases left between them. CDR1 LNHDA and CDR2 SQIVND come from the germline V gene (reference sequence). Here the CDR3 DNA reads TGTGCCAGTAGTACCTCGGGACGGATGAACACTGAAGCTTTCTTT. It is translated as CASSTSGRMNTEAFF.

V gene TRBV4-1 combines with J gene TRBJ1-3; the D gene is possibly TRBD1 (5 bases). This CDR3 is built from 17 residues. V lost 3 bases and J lost 1, with 16 bases in between. Germline CDR1 MGHRA, CDR2 YSYEKL. The CDR3 region has the DNA TGCGCCAGCAGCCAGGGCTCCGTTCGGGGGTCTGGAAACACCATATATTTT. This gives the protein CASSQGSVRGSGNTIYF.

This clone was detected only a few times. The chain carries TRBV7-2 and TRBJ1-2; tentatively, D is TRBD1 (5 bases). CDR3 length: 16 residues. With 0 bases removed from V and 1 base from J, the gap between germline ends came to 12 bases. The germline CDR1 and CDR2 sequences are SGHTA and FQGNSA. In DNA, the CDR3 is TGTGCCAGCAGCTTAGCCTGGAGGGGAAATAACTATGGCTACACCTTC. Protein: CASSLAWRGNNYGYTF.

The chain carries TRBV28 and TRBJ2-1; D may be TRBD2 (5 bases). Germline CDR1 MDHEN, CDR2 SYDVKM. This CDR3 is 13 amino acids long. Trimming cost V 4 bases and J 8 bases, with 12 bases left between them. The chain's CDR3 is CASSSRGRDEQFF. The CDR3 region has the DNA TGTGCCAGCAGTTCCCGGGGTAGGGATGAGCAGTTCTTC. The entire variable domain, with the rest obtained from reference TRBV28 and TRBJ2-1, is as follows: DVKVTQSSRYLVKRTGEKVFLECVQDMDHENMFWYRQDPGLGLRLIYFSYDVKMKEKGDIPEGYSVSREKKERFSLILESASTNQTSMYLCASSSRGRDEQFFGPGTRLTVL.

The chain recombines TRBV2 with TRBJ1-1; D not certain. This CDR3 has 15 amino acids. V was clipped by 7 bases and J by 5 bases, with 20 bases between them. Germline V gene sequence: CDR1 SNHLY, CDR2 FYNNEI. DNA of the CDR3: TGTGCCAGCACGATGTATCAGGCGAGGAGTACTGAAGCTTTCTTT. Translation gives CASTMYQARSTEAFF.

This chain links TRBV4-3 with TRBJ1-2; tentatively, D is TRBD1 (5 bases). The length of the CDR3 is 14 residues. Trimming took off 3 bases at V and 2 bases at J, with 10 bases between the two ends. Germline CDR1 is LGHNA and CDR2 is YSLEER. The CDR3 here is CASSQGTVNYGYTF. CDR3 coding DNA: TGCGCCAGCAGCCAGGGGACCGTGAACTATGGCTACACCTTC.

The J gene is TRBJ2-1, the V gene TRBV10-3; 8 bases align to TRBD2. The CDR3 has 18 residues. From germline, CDR1 is ENHRY and CDR2 SYGVKD. V was pared by 2 bases and J by 0 bases, with 9 bases of the junction left unmatched. This chain's CDR3 is CAISEAPSGWSSYNEQFF. CDR3 nucleotides: TGTGCCATCAGTGAGGCCCCTAGCGGGTGGAGCTCCTACAATGAGCAGTTCTTC.

The genes are TRBV4-3 and TRBJ1-1, with 9 bases that match TRBD1. The germline gives CDR1 LGHNA, CDR2 YSLEER. V trimming: 3 bases; J trimming: 5 bases; junction bases outside the gene matches: 7. CDR3 length equals 15 residues. DNA for the CDR3: TGCGCCAGCAGCCACGGGACAGGGTTCCGGACTGAAGCTTTCTTT. Translated, it gives CASSHGTGFRTEAFF.

The rearrangement links TRBV5-1 to TRBJ1-2; D gene unclear. CDR1 SGHRS and CDR2 YFSETQ come from the germline V gene. The CDR3 covers 12 residues. V lost 6 bases and J 4 bases, leaving 10 bases between the germline ends. The CDR3 here is CASTNGAYGYTF. CDR3 coding DNA: TGCGCCAGCACCAACGGTGCCTATGGCTACACCTTC.

The V and J genes are TRBV28 and TRBJ2-7; TRBD2 agrees at 8 bases. The CDR3 runs 15 residues. Unmatched junction bases numbered 6, after V lost 3 bases and J lost 2 bases. Germline V gives CDR1 MDHEN, CDR2 SYDVKM. DNA for the CDR3: TGTGCCAGCAGTTTGGGCGGGGGGCCTCCCTACGAGCAGTACTTC. It translates to CASSLGGGPPYEQYF.